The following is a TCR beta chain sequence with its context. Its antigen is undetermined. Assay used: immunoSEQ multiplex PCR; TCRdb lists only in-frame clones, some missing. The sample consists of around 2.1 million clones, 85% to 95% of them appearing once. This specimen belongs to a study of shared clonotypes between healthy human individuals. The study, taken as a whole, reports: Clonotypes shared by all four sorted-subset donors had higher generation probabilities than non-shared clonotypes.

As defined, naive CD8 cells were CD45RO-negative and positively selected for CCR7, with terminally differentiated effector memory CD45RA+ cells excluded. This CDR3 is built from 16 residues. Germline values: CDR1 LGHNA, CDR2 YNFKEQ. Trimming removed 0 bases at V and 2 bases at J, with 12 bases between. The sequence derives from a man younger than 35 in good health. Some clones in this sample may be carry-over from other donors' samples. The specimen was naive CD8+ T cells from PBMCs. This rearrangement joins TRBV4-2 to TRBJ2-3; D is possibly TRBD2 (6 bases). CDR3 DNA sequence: TGTGCCAGCAGCCAAGAGTCCCAGCGGGCCACAGATACGCAGTATTTT. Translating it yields CASSQESQRATDTQYF.